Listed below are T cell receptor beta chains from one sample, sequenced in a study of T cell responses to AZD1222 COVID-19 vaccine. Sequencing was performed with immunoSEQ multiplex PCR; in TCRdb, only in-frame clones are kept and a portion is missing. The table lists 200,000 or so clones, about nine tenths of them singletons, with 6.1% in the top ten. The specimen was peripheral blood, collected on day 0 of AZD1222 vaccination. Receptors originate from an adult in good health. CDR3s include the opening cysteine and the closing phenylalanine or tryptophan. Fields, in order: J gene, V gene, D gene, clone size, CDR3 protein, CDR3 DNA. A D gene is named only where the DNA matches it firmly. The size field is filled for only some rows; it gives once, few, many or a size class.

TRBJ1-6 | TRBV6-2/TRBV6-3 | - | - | CASSYHSKDSPLHF | TGTGCCAGCAGTTACCACAGTAAGGATTCACCCCTCCACTTT
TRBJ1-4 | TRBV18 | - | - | CASSPGGGEKLFF | TGTGCCAGCTCACCCGGGGGGGGTGAAAAACTGTTTTTT
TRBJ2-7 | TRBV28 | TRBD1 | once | CAVTGTDSYEQYF | TGTGCCGTAACGGGGACAGACTCCTACGAGCAGTACTTC
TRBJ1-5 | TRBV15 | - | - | CATSREMDSNQPQHF | TGTGCCACCAGCAGAGAGATGGATAGCAATCAGCCCCAGCATTTT
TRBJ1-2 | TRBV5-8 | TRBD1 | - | CASSFGTVWSGYTF | TGTGCCAGCAGCTTCGGGACAGTCTGGAGCGGCTACACCTTC
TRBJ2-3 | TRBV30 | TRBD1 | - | CAWSKDRPLTPVTQYF | TGTGCCTGGAGTAAGGACAGGCCATTAACGCCGGTTACGCAGTATTTT
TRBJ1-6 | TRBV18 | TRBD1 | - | CASSPSVKGAGNSPLHF | TGTGCCAGCTCACCCTCCGTGAAGGGGGCGGGAAATTCACCCCTCCACTTT
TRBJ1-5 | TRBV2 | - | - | CASSVGAGAQPQHF | TGTGCCAGCAGTGTGGGGGCAGGGGCTCAGCCCCAGCATTTT
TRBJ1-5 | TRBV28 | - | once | CASSFRGATSNQPQHF | TGTGCCAGCAGTTTTCGGGGGGCTACGAGCAATCAGCCCCAGCATTTT
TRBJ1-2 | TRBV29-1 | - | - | CSGDQGPRTYGYTF | TGCAGCGGCGATCAGGGACCCAGGACATATGGCTACACCTTC
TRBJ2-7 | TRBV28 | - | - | CASIEGVTRSYEQYF | TGTGCCAGCATTGAAGGGGTTACTAGGTCCTACGAGCAGTACTTC
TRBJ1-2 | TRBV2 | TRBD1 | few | CASGLNRGGSWRYTF | TGTGCCAGCGGCTTGAACAGGGGCGGCTCTTGGCGCTACACCTTC
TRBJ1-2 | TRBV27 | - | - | CASSLSGGARRYGYTF | TGTGCCAGCAGTTTATCGGGGGGGGCCCGACGGTATGGCTACACCTTC
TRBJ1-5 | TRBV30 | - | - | CAWTHGGNQPQHF | TGTGCCTGGACCCATGGGGGCAATCAGCCCCAGCATTTT
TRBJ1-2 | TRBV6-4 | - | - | CASSEATGPLGGYTF | TGTGCCAGCAGCGAAGCCACAGGGCCCCTGGGTGGCTACACCTTC
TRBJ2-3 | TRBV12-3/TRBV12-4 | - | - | CASSLGQTDTQYF | TGTGCCAGCAGCCTCGGACAAACAGATACGCAGTATTTT
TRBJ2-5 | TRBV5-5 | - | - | CASSPRWGDQETQYF | TGTGCCAGCAGCCCCCGGTGGGGGGACCAAGAGACCCAGTACTTC
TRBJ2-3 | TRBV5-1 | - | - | CASSLSSDTQYF | TGCGCCAGCAGCTTGTCCTCAGATACGCAGTATTTT
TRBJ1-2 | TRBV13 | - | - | CASSYPLEYGYTF | TGTGCCAGCAGCTATCCACTTGAGTATGGCTACACCTTC
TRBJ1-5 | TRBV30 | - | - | CAWSVSGGGQPQHF | TGTGCCTGGAGTGTGTCTGGGGGAGGTCAGCCCCAGCATTTT
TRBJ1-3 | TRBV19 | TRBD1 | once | CASRDSPSAGNTIYF | TGTGCCAGCCGGGACAGCCCTTCTGCCGGAAACACCATATATTTT
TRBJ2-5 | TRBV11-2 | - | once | CASSFNGQETQYF | TGTGCCAGCAGCTTTAACGGGCAAGAGACCCAGTACTTC
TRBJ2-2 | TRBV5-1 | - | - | CASRVQNTGELFF | TGCGCCAGCAGAGTTCAGAACACCGGGGAGCTGTTTTTT
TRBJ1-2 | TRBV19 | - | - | CASSTPGEAGDGYTF | TGTGCCAGTAGTACCCCCGGGGAAGCAGGAGATGGCTACACCTTC
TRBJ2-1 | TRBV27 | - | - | CASGHVGSFSYNEQFF | TGTGCCAGCGGTCATGTAGGGTCTTTTTCCTACAATGAGCAGTTCTTC
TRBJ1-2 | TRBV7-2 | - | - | CASSLVAGAGYTF | TGTGCCAGCAGCTTAGTGGCGGGCGCCGGCTACACCTTC
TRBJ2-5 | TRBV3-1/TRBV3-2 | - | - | CASSQVGLQETQYF | TGTGCCAGCAGCCAAGTGGGACTCCAAGAGACCCAGTACTTC
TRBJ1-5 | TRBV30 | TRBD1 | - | CAWSVNTGGNQPQHF | TGTGCCTGGAGTGTAAATACAGGGGGCAACCAGCCCCAGCATTTT
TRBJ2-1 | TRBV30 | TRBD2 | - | CAWSVRVGREGPYNEQFF | TGTGCCTGGAGTGTACGGGTAGGACGGGAGGGCCCTTACAATGAGCAGTTCTTC
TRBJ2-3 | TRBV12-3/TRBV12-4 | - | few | CASSLESRGTQYF | TGTGCCAGCAGTTTAGAGTCCCGGGGGACGCAGTATTTT
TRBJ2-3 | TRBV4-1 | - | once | CASSDTLVGGITDTQYF | TGCGCCAGCAGCGATACACTGGTAGGGGGAATCACAGATACGCAGTATTTT
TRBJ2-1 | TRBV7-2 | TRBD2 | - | CASSLYSGGAYNEQFF | TGTGCCAGCAGCTTGTACAGCGGGGGGGCCTACAATGAGCAGTTCTTC
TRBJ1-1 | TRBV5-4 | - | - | CASSLDHTEAFF | TGTGCCAGCAGCTTGGACCACACTGAAGCTTTCTTT